This T cell receptor beta chain stems from a study of T cell repertoires in cytomegalovirus infection (dated by TCRdb to about 2019). The study in broad terms: The peptide stimulations were aimed at well-studied HLA-B-restricted epitopes as well as recently identified HLA-C-restricted CMV epitopes, whose presentation resists viral immunomodulation. The HLA type of each donor mattered for the analysis, because public TCR beta signatures pointed to carriage of CMV infection along with the matching HLA type. The paper as a whole reports these results and caveats: The ex vivo response was dominated by HLA-C-restricted CMV-specific TCR beta clonotypes, and the single most frequent clonotype in two of eight donors was supplied by these HLA-C-restricted clonotypes. In both this cohort and an independent cohort of 352 donors, the cumulative frequency of public TCR beta family members distinguished carriers of CMV infection plus the relevant HLA type.

The sequencer was an Illumina HiSeq 1500. TCRdb cleaned the public reads at Q25 with fastp, built clones with MiXCR and kept in-frame beta chains. When rows share a CDR3 protein, they turn into one entry using the most common DNA and genes. In this sample the table shows roughly 800,000 distinct CDR3 sequences, 25% to 35% of which occur a single time. Together, the top ten hold around 14% of the sample. From the cysteine up to the phenylalanine, the CDR3 has a length of 13 residues. Only the CDR3 DNA is retained, 39 bases long and in frame from the first base. Trimming at the junction amounts to 3 bases on V and 6 bases on J, and the germline ends lie 9 bases apart. Via the germline V gene, CDR1 is KGHSH and CDR2 LQKENI. Details on this clonotype: This receptor's antigen is unknown. Base qualities are missing; no much larger clone stands one base away.

Taken with the paper, the label for treatment or condition translates to: in vitro stimulation with specific CMV peptide epitopes to enrich CMV-specific T cells. Sample: cultured CD8+ T cells from PBMCs, taken from culture after CMV antigen stimulation. Recombination connected TRBV18 to TRBJ2-1; the D gene cannot be named for sure. The sequence came from a human donor in good health (CMV status not recorded). Some clones in this sample may be carry-over from other donors' samples. The CDR3 is CASSPVTLNEQFF. The nucleotide sequence reads TGTGCCAGCTCACCGGTGACCCTCAATGAGCAGTTCTTC.